The 21 T cell receptor beta chains in this list originate from one sample, sequenced in a study of T cell repertoires in cytomegalovirus infection. TCRdb re-analysed the reads in MiXCR, keeping a single row per CDR3 protein. The repertoire consists of some 700,000 distinct CDR3 sequences, with 30% to 35% occurring once and the leading ten covering over 15%. These TCRs are of unknown antigen specificity. Material: cultured PBMCs, obtained from culture after CMV antigen stimulation. These receptors were collected from a human donor in good health (CMV status not recorded). Some clones in this sample may be carry-over from other donors' samples.

This clonotype has at least ten counts. The V gene is TRBV7-2, the J gene TRBJ2-1; 7 positions match TRBD2. This CDR3 has 19 amino acids. CDR1 is SGHTA and CDR2 is FQGNSA in the germline V gene. The trim removed 5 bases at V and 4 bases at J, leaving 20 bases unmatched. The DNA of the CDR3 is TGTGCCAGCAGCCCCGGAGGTAGCGGGCGCCCTCAAGTTTACAATGAGCAGTTCTTC. Its protein is CASSPGGSGRPQVYNEQFF.

The V and J genes are TRBV7-6 and TRBJ2-7, with TRBD1 identical over 7 bases. With 3 bases clipped from V and 0 bases from J, the junction kept 8 bases outside the gene matches. The germline gives CDR1 SGHVS, CDR2 FNYEAQ. The CDR3 consists of 16 residues. The CDR3 loop reads CASSLGQPYNSYEQYF. The CDR3 nucleotides read TGTGCCAGCAGCTTGGGACAGCCCTACAACTCCTACGAGCAGTACTTC.

The J gene is TRBJ2-7, the V gene TRBV7-2; D uncertain. The germline V gene has CDR1 SGHTA and CDR2 FQGNSA. Between the trimmed V and J ends, which lost 2 bases and 2 bases, there was a span of 13 bases. CDR3 length: 15 residues. This CDR3 reads CASSLNWLAAYEQYF. The CDR3 nucleotides read TGTGCCAGCAGCTTAAATTGGTTAGCCGCCTACGAGCAGTACTTC.

This clonotype has just a few counts. The chain uses TRBV7-2 and TRBJ1-6; no reliable D call. Germline lookup yields CDR1 SGHTA and CDR2 FQGNSA. The CDR3 contains 12 residues. V gave up 5 bases and J gave up 8 bases, with 7 bases separating them. The CDR3 nucleotides are TGTGCCAGCAGCCTCGGGCATTCACCCCTCCACTTT. Amino acid sequence: CASSLGHSPLHF. Full variable domain (outside the CDR3, taken from reference TRBV7-2 and TRBJ1-6): GAGVSQSPSNKVTEKGKDVELRCDPISGHTALYWYRQSLGQGLEFLIYFQGNSAPDKSGLPSDRFSAERTGGSVSTLTIQRTQQEDSAVYLCASSLGHSPLHFGNGTRLTVT.

This clonotype was seen a few times. An end of the junction does not agree with germline; a read error may underlie this. The chain has TRBV11-2 and TRBJ2-7, with 8 nucleotides matching TRBD2. This CDR3 contains 14 residues. Germline V gene sequence: CDR1 SGHAT, CDR2 FQNNGV. The CDR3 DNA is TGTTCCAGCAGGGAACTAGCGGACAACTACGAGCAGTACTTC. Protein sequence: CSSRELADNYEQYF. Looking up the rest from reference TRBV11-2 and TRBJ2-7 gives the full variable domain: EAGVAQSPRYKIIEKRQSVAFWCNPISGHATLYWYQQILGQGPKLLIQFQNNGVVDDSQLPKDRFSAERLKGVDSTLKIQPAKLEDSAVYLCSSRELADNYEQYFGPGTRLTVT.

V gene TRBV28 combines with J gene TRBJ2-5; TRBD2 agrees at 7 bases. CDR1 and CDR2 from the germline V gene are MDHEN and SYDVKM. The CDR3 length is 16 residues. The junction had 10 bases not matched to a gene; V was cut back by 3 bases and J by 3 bases. The CDR3 protein is CASSFAGRAWEETQYF. Here the CDR3 DNA reads TGTGCCAGCAGTTTTGCGGGGAGGGCCTGGGAAGAGACCCAGTACTTC.

The chain carries TRBV20-1 and TRBJ1-1, with D perhaps TRBD1 (5 bases). CDR1 DFQATT and CDR2 SNEGSKA come from the germline V gene (reference sequence). Trimming removed 4 bases at V and 9 bases at J, with 18 bases between. The CDR3 length is 13 residues. The CDR3 region is CSATAVGGSKAFF. The DNA for the CDR3 is TGCAGTGCTACGGCCGTGGGGGGGAGCAAAGCTTTCTTT.

This clonotype was recorded many times. The V gene is TRBV7-2, the J gene TRBJ2-5; a possible D gene is TRBD1 (6 bases). The CDR3 length is 15 residues. Germline V gene data show CDR1 as SGHTA and CDR2 as FQGNSA. Between the trimmed V and J ends, which lost 2 bases and 5 bases, there was a span of 15 bases. The CDR3: CASSLLPGAGETQYF. The CDR3 nucleotides read TGTGCCAGCAGCTTATTACCAGGGGCGGGCGAGACCCAGTACTTC.

The chain employs TRBV6-1 and TRBJ2-2; perhaps D is TRBD1 or TRBD2 (5 bases each). CDR3 size: 13 residues. CDR1 is MNHNS and CDR2 is SASEGT in the germline V gene. V dropped 6 bases and J dropped 7 bases, with 12 bases sitting between them. This CDR3 reads CASRGPYGGELFF. DNA of the CDR3: TGTGCCAGCAGGGGACCCTATGGCGGGGAGCTGTTTTTT.

This clonotype has only a few counts. The chain recombines TRBV5-4 with TRBJ2-1; no clear D. Trimming took off 4 bases at V and 0 bases at J, with 8 bases between the two ends. The CDR3 runs to 14 residues. The germline V gene encodes CDR1 SGHNT and CDR2 YYREEE (reference sequence). CDR3 coding DNA: TGTGCCAGCAGCGAAACCACCTCCTACAATGAGCAGTTCTTC. As protein: CASSETTSYNEQFF.

The chain has TRBV27 and TRBJ2-1, with TRBD2 identical over 12 bases. Trimming at V came to 6 bases and at J to 7 bases, leaving 10 bases not matched to a gene. The length of the CDR3 is 16 residues. Germline CDR1 MNHEY, CDR2 SMNVEV (reference sequence). This chain's CDR3 is CASSLIWTSGTNEQFF. DNA of the CDR3: TGTGCCAGCAGCCTTATATGGACTAGCGGGACGAATGAGCAGTTCTTC.

There are a few counts of this clonotype. The J gene is TRBJ2-2, the V gene TRBV10-3, with 11 bases lining up with TRBD2. Germline V CDR1 and CDR2: ENHRY, SYGVKD. The CDR3 extends over 19 amino acids. The trim removed 5 bases at V and 3 bases at J, leaving 14 bases unmatched. The CDR3 nucleotides are TGTGCCATCAGTCCCCGTTTGATAGCGGGGGGGCCAGACACCGGGGAGCTGTTTTTT. It specifies CAISPRLIAGGPDTGELFF.

The V and J genes are TRBV10-3 and TRBJ1-3, with a possible D match to TRBD1 (6 bases). The CDR3 totals 16 residues. CDR1 ENHRY and CDR2 SYGVKD come from the germline V gene. Trimming removed 8 bases from V and 4 bases from J, with 21 bases in between. The CDR3 bases are TGTGCCATCGCCCCAACAGGGATCATAACCGGAAACACCATATATTTT. Amino acids: CAIAPTGIITGNTIYF.

The sample holds a few counts of this clonotype. The CDR3 sequence is CASSLTPGITGELFF. DNA for the CDR3: TGTGCCAGCAGCCTGACTCCCGGGATCACCGGGGAGCTGTTTTTT. This chain connects TRBV7-2 to TRBJ2-2, with D possibly TRBD2 on 5 matching bases. Germline V gene lookup returns CDR1 SGHTA and CDR2 FQGNSA. The CDR3 is made up of 15 amino acids. Deletions cut 5 bases from V and 4 bases from J, with 14 bases between.

This clonotype was seen only a few times. The chain combines TRBV7-8 with TRBJ2-7; 8 bases line up with TRBD1. The CDR3 sequence is 16 residues long. Germline V gene sequence: CDR1 SGHVS, CDR2 FQNEAQ. Germline trimming cut 5 bases from V and 4 bases from J; bases unmatched to any gene: 13. The CDR3 DNA reads TGTGCCAGCAGCCCCCAGCCCCCACAGGGGGGATACGAGCAGTACTTC. Its protein product is CASSPQPPQGGYEQYF. Using reference TRBV7-8 and TRBJ2-7 for the parts outside the CDR3, the full variable domain is GAGVSQSPRYKVAKRGQDVALRCDPISGHVSLFWYQQALGQGPEFLTYFQNEAQLDKSGLPSDRFFAERPEGSVSTLKIQRTQQEDSAVYLCASSPQPPQGGYEQYFGPGTRLTVT.

Only a few counts were recorded for this clonotype. V gene TRBV7-2 combines with J gene TRBJ2-1, with D possibly matching TRBD2 (7 bases). CDR1 is SGHTA, CDR2 FQGNSA, per germline. This CDR3 has 14 residues. V gave up 3 bases and J gave up 9 bases, with 15 bases separating them. CDR3 nucleotide sequence: TGTGCCAGCAGCTTGGGGGGGGGCTGGAGTGAGCAGTTCTTC. Protein product: CASSLGGGWSEQFF.

Only a few counts were recorded for this clonotype. The chain uses TRBV7-6 and TRBJ2-7; 7 nucleotides match TRBD2. J lost 4 bases, V lost 5 bases, and 11 bases had no gene match. This CDR3 has 15 amino acids. Looked up from germline, CDR1 is SGHVS and CDR2 is FNYEAQ. As DNA, the CDR3 is TGTGCCAGCAGCCCGGGGGGAGGGGAGAGGTACGAGCAGTACTTC. This codes for CASSPGGGERYEQYF.

Here the CDR3 DNA reads TGTGCCAGCAGTTACCTCCCGTCGACGGGTACGCAGTATTTT. Its protein is CASSYLPSTGTQYF. The chain couples TRBV6-5 to TRBJ2-3; the D is unclear. Trimming took 2 bases from V and 8 from J, leaving 14 bases between them. The CDR3 is 14 amino acids. The germline V gene has CDR1 MNHEY and CDR2 SVGAGI.

V is TRBV6-1 and J is TRBJ2-1; TRBD2 matches at 9 bases. The CDR3 runs 14 residues. CDR1 and CDR2 (germline): MNHNS, SASEGT. With 6 bases clipped from V and 3 bases from J, the junction kept 3 bases outside the gene matches. As DNA, the CDR3 is TGTGCCAGCAGGCGTAGCGGGAGCTACAATGAGCAGTTCTTC. Its translation is CASRRSGSYNEQFF.

This clonotype has a count of ten or more. J is TRBJ2-7 and V is TRBV7-2, with D unresolved. V was shortened by 2 bases and J by 3 bases, with 8 bases between the two germline ends. The CDR3 contains 13 residues. Per germline, CDR1 SGHTA and CDR2 FQGNSA. The CDR3 loop is CASSLHRYYEQYF. CDR3 DNA sequence: TGTGCCAGCAGCTTACACAGATACTACGAGCAGTACTTC. The full variable domain, rest sourced from reference TRBV7-2 and TRBJ2-7, is GAGVSQSPSNKVTEKGKDVELRCDPISGHTALYWYRQSLGQGLEFLIYFQGNSAPDKSGLPSDRFSAERTGGSVSTLTIQRTQQEDSAVYLCASSLHRYYEQYFGPGTRLTVT.

V usage is TRBV7-2 and J usage is TRBJ1-1; tentative D call: TRBD1 (5 bases). The CDR3 sequence is 16 residues long. Germline CDR1 reads SGHTA; CDR2 reads FQGNSA. V lost 1 base, J lost 1 base, and 13 bases lay in between. The CDR3 nucleotides read TGTGCCAGCAGCTTAGTGGGGGGGGACCCGAACACTGAAGCTTTCTTT. Residues: CASSLVGGDPNTEAFF.